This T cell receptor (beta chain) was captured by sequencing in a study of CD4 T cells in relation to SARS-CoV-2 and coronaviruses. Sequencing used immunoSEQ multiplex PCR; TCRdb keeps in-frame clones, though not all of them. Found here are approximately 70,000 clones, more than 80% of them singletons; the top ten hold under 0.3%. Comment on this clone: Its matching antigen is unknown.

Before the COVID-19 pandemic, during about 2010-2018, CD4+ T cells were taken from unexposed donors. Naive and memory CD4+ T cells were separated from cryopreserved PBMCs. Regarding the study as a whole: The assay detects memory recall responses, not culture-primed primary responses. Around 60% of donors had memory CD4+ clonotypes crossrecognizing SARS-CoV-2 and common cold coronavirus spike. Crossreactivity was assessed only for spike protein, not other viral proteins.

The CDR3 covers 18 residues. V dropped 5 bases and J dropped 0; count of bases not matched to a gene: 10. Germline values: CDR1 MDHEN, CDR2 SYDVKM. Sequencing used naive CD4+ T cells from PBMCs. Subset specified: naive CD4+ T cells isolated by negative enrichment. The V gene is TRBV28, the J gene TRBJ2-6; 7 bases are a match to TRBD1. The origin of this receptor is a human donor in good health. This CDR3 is CASSPRTGTSSGANVLTF. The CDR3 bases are TGTGCCAGCAGTCCTCGGACAGGTACGAGCTCTGGGGCCAACGTCCTGACTTTC.